Below, one TCR beta chain is given with its context. The target antigen is unknown. The data were taken from a study of vaccination effects on CD4 cells after COVID-19. General study results and limits: Clonal contraction was marked in infection- and vaccine-induced clones late after vaccination. In healthy vaccinees, only 1 of 255 vaccine-induced clones cross-reacted with common cold coronaviruses.

Ahead of sequencing, the ViraFEST assay grew antigen-specific CD4+ T cells using viral peptide pools. Following 10 days of culture, CD4+ T cells were isolated. It was with about 10 IU/ml IL-2 and about 9.2 ug/ml peptides that about 2 million PBMC per well were cultured. Fresh IL-2-containing medium replaced half the medium on days 3 and 7. Germline CDR1 and CDR2: MDHEN and SYDVKM. The CDR3 runs to 17 residues. V shed 0 bases and J 5 bases; nucleotides not matched to a gene: 9. Sequencing was performed with immunoSEQ multiplex PCR; in TCRdb, only in-frame clones are kept and a portion is missing. The repertoire holds 45,000 to 65,000 clones, 80% seen once, with about 2.4% in the top ten.

The sequence was obtained from a human donor who received a COVID-19 vaccine. The chain combines TRBV28 with TRBJ1-5; 8 positions agree with TRBD1. Sequenced here: CD4+ T cells from PBMCs cultured with HCoV-229E spike peptides, sampled before COVID-19 vaccination. CDR3 bases: TGTGCCAGCAGTTTATGGGGGGACAGGAGGCTGGATCAGCCCCAGCATTTT. It yields the protein CASSLWGDRRLDQPQHF.